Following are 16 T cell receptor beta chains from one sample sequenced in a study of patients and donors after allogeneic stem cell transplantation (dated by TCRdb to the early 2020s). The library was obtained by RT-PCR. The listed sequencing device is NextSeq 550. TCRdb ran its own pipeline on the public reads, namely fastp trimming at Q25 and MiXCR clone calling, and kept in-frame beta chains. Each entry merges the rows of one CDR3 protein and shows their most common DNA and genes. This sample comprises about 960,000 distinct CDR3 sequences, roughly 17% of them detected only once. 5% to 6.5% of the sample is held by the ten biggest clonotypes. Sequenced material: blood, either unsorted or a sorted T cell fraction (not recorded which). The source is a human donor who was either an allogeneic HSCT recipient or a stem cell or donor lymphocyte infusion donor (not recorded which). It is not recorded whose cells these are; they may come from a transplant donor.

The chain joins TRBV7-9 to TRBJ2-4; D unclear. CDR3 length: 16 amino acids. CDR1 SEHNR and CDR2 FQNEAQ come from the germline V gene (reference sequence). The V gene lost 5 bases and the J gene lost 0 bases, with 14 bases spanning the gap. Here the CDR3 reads CASSPVGGIAKNIQYF. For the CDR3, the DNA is TGTGCCAGCAGCCCGGTGGGTGGGATAGCCAAAAACATTCAGTACTTC.

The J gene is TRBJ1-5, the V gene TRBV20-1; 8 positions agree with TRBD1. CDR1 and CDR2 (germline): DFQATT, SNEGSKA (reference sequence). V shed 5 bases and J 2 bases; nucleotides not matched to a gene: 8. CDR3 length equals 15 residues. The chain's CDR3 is CSAPQGAEGNQPQHF. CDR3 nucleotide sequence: TGCAGTGCTCCGCAGGGGGCTGAAGGCAATCAGCCCCAGCATTTT.

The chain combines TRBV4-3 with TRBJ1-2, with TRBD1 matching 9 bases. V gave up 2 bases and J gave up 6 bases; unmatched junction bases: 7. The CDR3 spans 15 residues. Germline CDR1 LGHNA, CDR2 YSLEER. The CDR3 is CASSQSNRGQDGYTF. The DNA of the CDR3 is TGCGCCAGCAGCCAATCTAACAGGGGGCAGGATGGCTACACCTTC.

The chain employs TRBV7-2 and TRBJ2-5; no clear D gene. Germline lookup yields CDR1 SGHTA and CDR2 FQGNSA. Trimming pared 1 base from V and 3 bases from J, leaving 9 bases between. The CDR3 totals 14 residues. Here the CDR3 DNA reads TGTGCCAGCAGCTTAGTACCGACCAAAGAGACCCAGTACTTC. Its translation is CASSLVPTKETQYF. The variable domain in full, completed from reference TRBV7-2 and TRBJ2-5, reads GAGVSQSPSNKVTEKGKDVELRCDPISGHTALYWYRQSLGQGLEFLIYFQGNSAPDKSGLPSDRFSAERTGGSVSTLTIQRTQQEDSAVYLCASSLVPTKETQYFGPGTRLLVL.

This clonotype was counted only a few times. The CDR3 DNA sequence: TGTGCCAGCAGTCACCCCGCCTACGAGCAGTACTTC. It encodes CASSHPAYEQYF. V gene TRBV6-5 combines with J gene TRBJ2-7; D ambiguous. The CDR3 totals 12 residues. Germline loops: CDR1 MNHEY, CDR2 SVGAGI. Trimming removed 5 bases at V and 2 bases at J, with 7 bases between.

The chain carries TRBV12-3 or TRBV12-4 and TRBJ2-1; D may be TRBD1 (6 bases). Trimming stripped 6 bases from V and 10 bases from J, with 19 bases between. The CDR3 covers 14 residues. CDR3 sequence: CASRPGEALGEQFF. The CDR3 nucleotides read TGTGCCAGCAGACCAGGGGAAGCTTTAGGCGAGCAGTTCTTC.

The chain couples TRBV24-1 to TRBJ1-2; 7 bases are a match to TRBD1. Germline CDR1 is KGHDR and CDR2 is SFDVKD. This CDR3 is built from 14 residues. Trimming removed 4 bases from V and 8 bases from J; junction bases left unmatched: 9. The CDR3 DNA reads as TGTGCCACCAGTGACCAAGACAGGGCTAGGGGCTACACCTTC. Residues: CATSDQDRARGYTF.

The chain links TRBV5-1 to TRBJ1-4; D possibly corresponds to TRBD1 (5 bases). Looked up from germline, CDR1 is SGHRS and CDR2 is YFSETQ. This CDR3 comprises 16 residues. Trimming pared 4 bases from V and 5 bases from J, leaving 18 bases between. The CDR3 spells CASSPGTVRPNEKLFF. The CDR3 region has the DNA TGCGCCAGCAGCCCTGGGACGGTAAGGCCGAATGAAAAACTGTTTTTT.

The CDR3 bases are TGTGCCAGCAGCTTAGCGCGGGCAGGGGGTCTTGAAAAACTGTTTTTT. Amino acid sequence: CASSLARAGGLEKLFF. The rearrangement uses TRBV7-6 and TRBJ1-4; the match to TRBD1 covers 7 bases. CDR1 SGHVS and CDR2 FNYEAQ come from the germline V gene. This CDR3 has 16 amino acids. V lost 0 bases and J lost 7; bases outside the gene matches: 8.

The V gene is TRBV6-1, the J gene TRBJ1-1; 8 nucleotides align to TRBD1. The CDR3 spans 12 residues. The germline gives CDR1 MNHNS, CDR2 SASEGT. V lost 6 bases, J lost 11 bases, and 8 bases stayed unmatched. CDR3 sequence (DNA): TGTGCCAGCAGCTCCGGACAGGGTTGGGCTTTCTTT. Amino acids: CASSSGQGWAFF.

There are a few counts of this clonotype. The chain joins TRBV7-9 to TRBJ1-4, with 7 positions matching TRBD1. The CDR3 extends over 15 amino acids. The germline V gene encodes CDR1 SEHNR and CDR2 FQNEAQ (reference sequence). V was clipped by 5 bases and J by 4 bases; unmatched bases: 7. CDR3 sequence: CASSLSTGYNEKLFF. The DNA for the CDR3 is TGTGCCAGCAGCCTTTCGACAGGGTATAATGAAAAACTGTTTTTT. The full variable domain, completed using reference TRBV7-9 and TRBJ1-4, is DTGVSQNPRHKITKRGQNVTFRCDPISEHNRLYWYRQTLGQGPEFLTYFQNEAQLEKSRLLSDRFSAERPKGSFSTLEIQRTEQGDSAMYLCASSLSTGYNEKLFFGSGTQLSVL.

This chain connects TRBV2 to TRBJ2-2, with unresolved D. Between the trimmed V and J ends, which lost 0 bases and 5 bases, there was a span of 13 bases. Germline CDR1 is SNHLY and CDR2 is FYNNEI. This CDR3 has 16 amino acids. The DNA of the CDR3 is TGTGCCAGCAGTGAAGCGCTTCGTGGAGAAACCGGGGAGCTGTTTTTT. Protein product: CASSEALRGETGELFF.

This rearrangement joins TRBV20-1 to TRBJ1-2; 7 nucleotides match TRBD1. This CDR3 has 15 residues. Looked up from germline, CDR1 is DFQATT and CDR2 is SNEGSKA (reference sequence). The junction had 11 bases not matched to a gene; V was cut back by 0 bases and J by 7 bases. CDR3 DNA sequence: TGCAGTGCTAGAGAGGGGGGCAGGGGGATGAGTGGCTACACCTTC. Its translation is CSAREGGRGMSGYTF.

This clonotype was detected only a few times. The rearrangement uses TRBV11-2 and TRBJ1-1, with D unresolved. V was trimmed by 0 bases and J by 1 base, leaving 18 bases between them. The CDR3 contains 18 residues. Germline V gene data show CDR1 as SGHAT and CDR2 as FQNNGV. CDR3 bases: TGTGCCAGCAGCTTAGAGGGTGCGGTCTCCGAAGCGAACACTGAAGCTTTCTTT. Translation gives CASSLEGAVSEANTEAFF.

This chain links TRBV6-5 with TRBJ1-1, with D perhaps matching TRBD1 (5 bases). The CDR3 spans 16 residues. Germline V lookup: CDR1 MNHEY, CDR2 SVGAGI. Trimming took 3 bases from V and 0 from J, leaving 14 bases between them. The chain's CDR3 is CASSYSPGFMNTEAFF. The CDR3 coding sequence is TGTGCCAGCAGTTATTCCCCAGGGTTCATGAACACTGAAGCTTTCTTT.

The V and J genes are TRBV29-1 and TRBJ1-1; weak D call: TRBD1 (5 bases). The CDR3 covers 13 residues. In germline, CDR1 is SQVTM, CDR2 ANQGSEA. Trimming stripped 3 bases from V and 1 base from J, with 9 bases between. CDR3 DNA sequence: TGCAGCGTTGATGACAGAAGGAACACTGAAGCTTTCTTT. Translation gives CSVDDRRNTEAFF.